These 2 T cell receptor beta chains were sequenced from one sample in a study of post-analysis software for immune sequencing data. Whole-study results and caveats: Among 5 or 6 TRBV segments more frequent in patients than controls were TRBV5-6, TRBV5-1 and TRBV20-1.

No antigen has been assigned to these receptors. Sequencing libraries made from TCR beta cDNA carried unique molecular identifiers. TCRdb recomputed calls from the PCR reads with MiXCR, one row per CDR3 protein. The sample lists 550,000 to 700,000 distinct CDR3 sequences, roughly 47% occurring once. Input material: blood. Every receptor here comes from a girl aged 5-17 years with multiple sclerosis.

The V and J genes are TRBV25-1 and TRBJ2-7; 9 bases are shared with TRBD1. With 7 bases clipped from V and 5 bases from J, the junction kept 9 bases outside the gene matches. Germline-derived CDR1 and CDR2 are MGHDK and SYGVNS. The CDR3 consists of 14 residues. CDR3 loop: CASTLQGAGNEQYF. CDR3 in DNA: TGTGCCAGCACCCTACAGGGGGCGGGGAACGAGCAGTACTTC.

Only a few counts were recorded for this clonotype. The chain carries TRBV6-1 and TRBJ2-7, with TRBD1 matching over 11 bases. In germline, CDR1 is MNHNS, CDR2 SASEGT. Trimming removed 1 base from V and 5 bases from J; junction bases left unmatched: 1. This CDR3 has 14 amino acids. This chain's CDR3 is CASSEGTGGDEQYF. The CDR3 coding sequence is TGTGCCAGCAGTGAAGGGACAGGGGGCGACGAGCAGTACTTC.